Sequencing of this TCR beta chain was carried out in a study of T cells in Graves' hyperthyroidism and ophthalmopathy. Study context: The blood sample was taken at first diagnosis, before treatment began.

Amplified TCR beta CDR3 regions derived from RNA transcripts. When the TCR CDR3 underwent first-round RT-PCR, the HTBI primer set was used. A single record per CDR3 protein comes from TCRdb applying MiXCR to the multiplex PCR reads. Here the sample spans a few hundred thousand distinct CDR3 sequences, around 14% being singletons. Overall study findings and caveats: Most thyroid clonotypes expanded above 0.001 were also detected in blood.

Cells are PBMCs isolated from 10 ml of fresh blood. With respect to this clonotype: Its antigen remains unknown.

The sequenced material came from blood. The origin of this receptor is a woman aged 30 to 39 with Graves' hyperthyroidism.

The CDR3 DNA reads as TGTGCCAGCAGACGGGACAGGGGGCGGGAATACAATGAGCAGTTCTTC. Amino acids: CASRRDRGREYNEQFF. This rearrangement joins TRBV7-9 to TRBJ2-1; 12 bases match TRBD1. Germline CDR1 reads SEHNR; CDR2 reads FQNEAQ (reference sequence). With V trimmed by 6 bases and J by 4 bases, 7 bases remained unmatched. The CDR3 contains 16 residues.